Listed below are T cell receptor beta chains from one sample, sequenced in a study of blood T cell repertoires in COVID-19. Sequenced by immunoSEQ multiplex PCR; TCRdb stores in-frame clones only, minus some. The sample includes more than 95,000 clones, 70% to 90% of them seen just once. The source material was peripheral blood. These receptor sequences come from a woman between 55 and 75 years old with acute or convalescent COVID-19. CDR3s include the opening cysteine and the closing phenylalanine or tryptophan. Fields, in order: clone size, J gene, V gene, D gene, CDR3 DNA, CDR3 protein. The D gene is left open where the match is weak. A clone size is listed for some rows: how often the clone was seen (once, few, many), or a class if it is expanded.

size: NA; J: TRBJ2-1; V: TRBV20-1; D: TRBD2; DNA: TGCAGTGCAAGTTCCGGGACTAGCGGGAGAAATGAGCAGTTCTTC; CDR3: CSASSGTSGRNEQFF
size: NA; J: TRBJ1-3; V: TRBV10-1; D: TRBD1; DNA: TGCGCCAGCAGCGCCGGACAGGGAACTGGAAACACCATATATTTT; CDR3: CASSAGQGTGNTIYF
size: NA; J: TRBJ2-3; V: TRBV3-1/TRBV3-2; D: TRBD2; DNA: TGTGCCAGCAGCCCCGGACTAGGCACAGATACGCAGTATTTT; CDR3: CASSPGLGTDTQYF
size: few; J: TRBJ2-1; V: TRBV5-1; D: NA; DNA: TGCGCCAGCAGCTTTCCGGGACAATCCTACAATGAGCAGTTCTTC; CDR3: CASSFPGQSYNEQFF
size: NA; J: TRBJ1-1; V: TRBV6-5; D: NA; DNA: TGTGCCAGCATGATAGACAGGCGGAACACTGAAGCTTTCTTT; CDR3: CASMIDRRNTEAFF
size: NA; J: TRBJ2-5; V: TRBV7-9; D: NA; DNA: TGTGCCAGCAGCCAACCCCGAGGCGAGACCCAGTACTTC; CDR3: CASSQPRGETQYF
size: NA; J: TRBJ2-5; V: TRBV5-8; D: TRBD2; DNA: TGTGCCAGCAGCGGCGGGACTAGAGGCCAAGAGACCCAGTACTTC; CDR3: CASSGGTRGQETQYF
size: once; J: TRBJ2-6; V: TRBV29-1; D: TRBD1; DNA: TGCAGCGTGGCCGGGACAGGGAGCTCTGGGGCCAACGTCCTGACTTTC; CDR3: CSVAGTGSSGANVLTF
size: NA; J: TRBJ2-1; V: TRBV14; D: NA; DNA: TGTGCCAGCAGGGTTGACAGCTCCTACAATGAGCAGTTCTTC; CDR3: CASRVDSSYNEQFF
size: NA; J: TRBJ2-1; V: TRBV9; D: TRBD2; DNA: TGTGCCAGCAGCCCCCGGGGCGCTAGCGGGGTCTACAATGAGCAGTTCTTC; CDR3: CASSPRGASGVYNEQFF
size: NA; J: TRBJ2-6; V: TRBV27; D: TRBD1; DNA: TGTGCCAGCAGTTTAATTAGGGGACAGGGGGGTTCTGGGGCCAACGTCCTGACTTTC; CDR3: CASSLIRGQGGSGANVLTF
size: NA; J: TRBJ1-1; V: TRBV5-1; D: TRBD1; DNA: TGCGCCAGCAGCTCCGGGACAGCGATGAACACTGAAGCTTTCTTT; CDR3: CASSSGTAMNTEAFF
size: NA; J: TRBJ1-1; V: TRBV28; D: NA; DNA: TGTGCCAGCAGTCCCCGCACTGAAGCTTTCTTT; CDR3: CASSPRTEAFF
size: NA; J: TRBJ1-6; V: TRBV19; D: NA; DNA: TGTGCCAGTAGTATGGCAGGGGTAGGAAATTCACCCCTCCACTTT; CDR3: CASSMAGVGNSPLHF
size: NA; J: TRBJ1-6; V: TRBV25-1; D: NA; DNA: TGTGCCAGCAGTGGACCGGGAAGCAATTCACCCCTCCACTTT; CDR3: CASSGPGSNSPLHF
size: once; J: TRBJ2-1; V: TRBV19; D: TRBD2; DNA: TGTGCCAGTAGTTCCCCTAGCGGGAGGGGCAATGAGCAGTTCTTC; CDR3: CASSSPSGRGNEQFF
size: NA; J: TRBJ1-1; V: TRBV30; D: NA; DNA: TGTGCCGGGGGACTGCTGAACACTGAAGCTTTCTTT; CDR3: CAGGLLNTEAFF
size: NA; J: TRBJ1-1; V: TRBV28; D: TRBD1; DNA: TGTGCCAGCGAAACTGCCGGGACAGGGTCCACTGAAGCTTTCTTT; CDR3: CASETAGTGSTEAFF
size: NA; J: TRBJ2-3; V: TRBV30; D: NA; DNA: TGTGCCTGGAGTGTCCCCCGGGGGAGCACAGATACGCAGTATTTT; CDR3: CAWSVPRGSTDTQYF
size: NA; J: TRBJ2-5; V: TRBV6-5; D: TRBD1; DNA: TGTGCCAGCAGCGCAGGGGGCTGGGAAGAGACCCAGTACTTC; CDR3: CASSAGGWEETQYF
size: NA; J: TRBJ1-2; V: TRBV11-2; D: TRBD1; DNA: TGTGCCAGCAGCCCGCCGGGACAGATTAACTATGGCTACACCTTC; CDR3: CASSPPGQINYGYTF
size: NA; J: TRBJ2-3; V: TRBV6-4; D: TRBD2; DNA: TGTGCCAGCAGTATTTCCCGGAGGCGGCGGGAGAAGGTAGATACGCAGTATTTT; CDR3: CASSISRRRREKVDTQYF
size: NA; J: TRBJ1-1; V: TRBV11-2; D: NA; DNA: TGTGCCAGCAGCCCCTGGGAGGCGAACACTGAAGCTTTCTTT; CDR3: CASSPWEANTEAFF
size: NA; J: TRBJ1-3; V: TRBV29-1; D: TRBD1; DNA: TGCAGCGTTGAATTGGGGACAGGTCGAAACACCATATATTTT; CDR3: CSVELGTGRNTIYF
size: NA; J: TRBJ1-2; V: TRBV9; D: NA; DNA: TGTGCCAGCAGCGCAGCAGGGTCCCTTAACTATGGCTACACCTTC; CDR3: CASSAAGSLNYGYTF
size: once; J: TRBJ2-5; V: TRBV3-1/TRBV3-2; D: TRBD1; DNA: TGTGCCAGCAGCCCCCTCAGGGGGAACCCCAAGCGGGAGACCCAGTACTTC; CDR3: CASSPLRGNPKRETQYF